The 13 T cell receptor beta chains below were found in one sample sequenced in a study of T cell responses to AZD1222 COVID-19 vaccine. Method: immunoSEQ multiplex PCR; TCRdb's copy keeps in-frame clones and lacks some. The sample has around 170,000 clones, roughly 88% seen once. This specimen consisted of peripheral blood, obtained on day 0 of AZD1222 vaccination. These receptors originate from an adult in good health.

The chain uses TRBV7-9 and TRBJ2-1; 8 bases are shared with TRBD2. The germline gives CDR1 SEHNR, CDR2 FQNEAQ (reference sequence). This CDR3 region has 12 residues. Trimming took 5 bases from V and 9 from J; bases not matched to a gene: 3. The CDR3 DNA reads as TGTGCCAGCAGCCCCCGGGGGGGTGAGCAGTTCTTC. Translation: CASSPRGGEQFF.

The V call is TRBV9, the J call TRBJ1-1, with D unresolved. V gave up 1 base and J gave up 0 bases, with 4 bases separating them. The germline gives CDR1 SGDLS, CDR2 YYNGEE. The CDR3 loop spans 13 amino acids. In DNA form, the CDR3 reads TGTGCCAGCAGCGTATTTATGAACACTGAAGCTTTCTTT. Its protein product is CASSVFMNTEAFF.

In this sample, this clone turned up a few times. The V gene is TRBV10-3, the J gene TRBJ2-2, with D uncertain. V shed 6 bases and J shed 1 base, with 6 bases lying between them. The V gene's germline CDR1 is ENHRY and CDR2 SYGVKD. This CDR3 comprises 13 residues. The CDR3 here is CAIRSLNTGELFF. The CDR3 DNA is TGTGCCATCAGATCTTTGAACACCGGGGAGCTGTTTTTT.

The chain carries TRBV9 and TRBJ1-6; 8 bases align to TRBD1. The CDR3 has 16 amino acids. After removal of 2 bases from V and 2 bases from J, the junction contained 3 bases not matched to a gene. Germline V gives CDR1 SGDLS, CDR2 YYNGEE. The CDR3 coding sequence is TGTGCCAGCAGCGTCCGGGACAGGCCCTATAATTCACCCCTCCACTTT. As protein: CASSVRDRPYNSPLHF.

In this sample, this clone turned up a few times. The V and J genes are TRBV10-1 and TRBJ1-5; D ambiguous. This CDR3 is 15 amino acids long. Germline CDR1 is WNHNN and CDR2 is SYGVQD (reference sequence). The V end was cut by 3 bases, the J end by 0 bases, with 9 bases between. The CDR3: CASSDSRDSNQPQHF. CDR3 in DNA: TGCGCCAGCAGTGATTCTAGGGATAGCAATCAGCCCCAGCATTTT.

The rearrangement uses TRBV12-3 or TRBV12-4 and TRBJ1-2; no firm D call. The CDR3 is 13 amino acids. V shed 8 bases and J shed 4 bases, with 14 bases lying between them. The CDR3 bases are TGTGCCAGCCATCCATTAGGGTTCTATGGCTACACCTTC. As protein: CASHPLGFYGYTF.

The chain has TRBV5-1 and TRBJ1-2, with 8 bases that match TRBD1. Trimming cost V 4 bases and J 3 bases; bases outside gene matches: 14. This CDR3 comprises 17 residues. Germline-derived CDR1 and CDR2 are SGHRS and YFSETQ. CDR3 amino acids: CASSRQGRQGWDYGYTF. As DNA, the CDR3 is TGCGCCAGCAGCAGACAGGGGAGACAGGGCTGGGACTATGGCTACACCTTC.

The rearrangement links TRBV19 to TRBJ1-1; 10 bases map to TRBD1. Germline V gives CDR1 LNHDA, CDR2 SQIVND (reference sequence). This CDR3 contains 13 residues. V lost 5 bases and J lost 7; bases outside the gene matches: 4. CDR3 sequence: CASSPGTGVEAFF. Here the CDR3 DNA reads TGTGCCAGTAGTCCAGGGACAGGGGTTGAAGCTTTCTTT.

The V and J genes are TRBV2 and TRBJ1-4; D gene ambiguous. Looked up from germline, CDR1 is SNHLY and CDR2 is FYNNEI. The V end was cut by 4 bases, the J end by 3 bases, with 9 bases between. The CDR3 has 14 amino acids. CDR3: CASSVWEANEKLFF. Written as DNA, the CDR3 is TGTGCCAGCAGTGTTTGGGAGGCTAATGAAAAACTGTTTTTT.

CDR3 amino acids: CASSEFGVSGNTIYF. The CDR3 DNA is TGTGCCAGCAGTGAATTTGGGGTCTCTGGAAACACCATATATTTT. V usage is TRBV25-1 and J usage is TRBJ1-3, with D uncertain. The CDR3 has 15 amino acids. V was shortened by 1 base and J by 0 bases, with 7 bases between the two germline ends. CDR1 is MGHDK, CDR2 SYGVNS, per germline. The whole variable domain, remainder taken from reference TRBV25-1 and TRBJ1-3, is EADIYQTPRYLVIGTGKKITLECSQTMGHDKMYWYQQDPGMELHLIHYSYGVNSTEKGDLSSESTVSRIRTEHFPLTLESARPSHTSQYLCASSEFGVSGNTIYFGEGSWLTVV.

The chain combines TRBV7-9 with TRBJ2-5; perhaps D is TRBD1 or TRBD2 (6 bases each). Germline V CDR1 and CDR2: SEHNR, FQNEAQ (reference sequence). Trimming took 5 bases from V and 5 from J, leaving 18 bases between them. The CDR3 length is 15 residues. The CDR3 region is CASSRTHGGRETQYF. Here the CDR3 DNA reads TGTGCCAGCAGCCGGACCCACGGGGGCCGGGAGACCCAGTACTTC.

As regards this clone: This sample also contains other DNA sequences that code for the same CDR3. This chain links TRBV7-2 with TRBJ1-2, with TRBD1 matching 9 bases. V gave up 4 bases and J gave up 4 bases; unmatched junction bases: 4. Germline V lookup: CDR1 SGHTA, CDR2 FQGNSA. The CDR3 has 14 residues. The CDR3 bases are TGTGCCAGCAGCTCGGGACAGGGAACCTATGGCTACACCTTC. Its protein is CASSSGQGTYGYTF. Full variable domain (remainder filled in from reference TRBV7-2 and TRBJ1-2): GAGVSQSPSNKVTEKGKDVELRCDPISGHTALYWYRQSLGQGLEFLIYFQGNSAPDKSGLPSDRFSAERTGGSVSTLTIQRTQQEDSAVYLCASSSGQGTYGYTFGSGTRLTVV.

The rearrangement links TRBV7-2 to TRBJ1-2; perhaps TRBD1 as D (5 bases). The germline V and J ends were trimmed by 0 bases and 4 bases, with 15 bases remaining between them. This CDR3 spans 16 amino acids. Germline lookup yields CDR1 SGHTA and CDR2 FQGNSA. The CDR3 bases are TGTGCCAGCAGCTTAGCGGGTGCCCAGGGCTCCTATGGCTACACCTTC. It translates to CASSLAGAQGSYGYTF.